Listed here are 2 T cell receptor beta chains from one sample, sequenced in a study of T cell repertoires in cytomegalovirus infection. MiXCR, run by TCRdb on the reads, gives a single entry per CDR3 protein. The repertoire consists of roughly 280,000 distinct CDR3 sequences, with less than 9.5% occurring once and the leading ten covering more than 12%. The sequenced sample was PBMCs. The origin of the receptors is a human donor in good health (CMV status not recorded). Some clones in this sample may be carry-over from other donors' samples.

This clonotype was seen at least ten times. This sequence joins TRBV7-2 and TRBJ2-7; the D gene is possibly TRBD1 (5 bases). The CDR3 is made up of 14 amino acids. Germline CDR1 and CDR2: SGHTA and FQGNSA. Trimming left V 4 bases short and J 1 base short, with 11 bases between. CDR3 region: CASSSTGMSYEQYF. For the CDR3, the DNA is TGTGCCAGCAGCTCCACAGGAATGTCCTACGAGCAGTACTTC.

CDR3 region: CASSDGVGQGAFNQPQHF. Here the CDR3 DNA reads TGTGCCAGCAGTGATGGGGTCGGACAGGGGGCATTCAATCAGCCCCAGCATTTT. The rearrangement joins TRBV6-6 to TRBJ1-5, with 11 positions matching TRBD1. The J segment lost 3 bases and the V segment lost 5 bases, leaving 12 bases of the junction unmatched. CDR1 is MNHNY, CDR2 SVGAGI, per germline (reference sequence). The CDR3 is 18 amino acids.